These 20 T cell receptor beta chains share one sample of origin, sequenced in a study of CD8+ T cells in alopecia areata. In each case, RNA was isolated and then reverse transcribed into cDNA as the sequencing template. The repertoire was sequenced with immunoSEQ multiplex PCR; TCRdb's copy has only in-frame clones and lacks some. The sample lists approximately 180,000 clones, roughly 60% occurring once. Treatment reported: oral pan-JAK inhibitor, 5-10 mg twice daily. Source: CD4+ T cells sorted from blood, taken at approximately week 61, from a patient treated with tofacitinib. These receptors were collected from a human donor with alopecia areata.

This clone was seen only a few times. This CDR3 is CASSVEGGELFF. DNA of the CDR3: TGTGCCAGCAGCGTAGAGGGCGGGGAGCTGTTTTTT. This chain links TRBV9 with TRBJ2-2; D gene ambiguous. Germline CDR1 and CDR2: SGDLS and YYNGEE. V lost 0 bases, J lost 7 bases, and 4 bases lay in between. The CDR3 sequence is 12 residues long.

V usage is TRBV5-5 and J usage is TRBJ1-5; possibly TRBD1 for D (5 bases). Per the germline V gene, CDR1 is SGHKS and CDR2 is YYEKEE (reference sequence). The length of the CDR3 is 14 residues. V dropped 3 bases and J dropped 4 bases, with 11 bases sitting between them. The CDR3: CASSSGATNQPQHF. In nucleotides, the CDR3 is TGTGCCAGCAGCTCTGGGGCTACTAATCAGCCCCAGCATTTT.

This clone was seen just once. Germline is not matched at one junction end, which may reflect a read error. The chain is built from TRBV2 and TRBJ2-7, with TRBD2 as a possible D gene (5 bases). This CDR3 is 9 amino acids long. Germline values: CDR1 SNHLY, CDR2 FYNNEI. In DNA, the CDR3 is TGTGCCAGCAGTTTGGAGGAAGACTTC. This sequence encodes CASSLEEDF.

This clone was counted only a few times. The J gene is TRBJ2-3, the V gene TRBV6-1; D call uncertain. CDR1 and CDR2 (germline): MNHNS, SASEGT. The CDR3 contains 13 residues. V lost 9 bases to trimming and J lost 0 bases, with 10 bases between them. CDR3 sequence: CASSGFSTDTQYF. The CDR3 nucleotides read TGTGCCAGTTCCGGATTCAGCACAGATACGCAGTATTTT.

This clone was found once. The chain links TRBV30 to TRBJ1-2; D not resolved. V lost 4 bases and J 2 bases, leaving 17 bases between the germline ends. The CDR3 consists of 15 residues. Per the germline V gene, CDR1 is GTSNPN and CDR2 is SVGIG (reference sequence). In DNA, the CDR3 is TGTGCCTGGACCCGTAAAGGGCCCCAAAACTATGGCTACACCTTC. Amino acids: CAWTRKGPQNYGYTF.

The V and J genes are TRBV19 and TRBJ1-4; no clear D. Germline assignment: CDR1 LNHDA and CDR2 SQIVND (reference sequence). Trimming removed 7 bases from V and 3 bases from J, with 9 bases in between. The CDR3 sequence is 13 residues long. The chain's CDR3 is CASKRLANEKLFF. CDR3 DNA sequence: TGTGCCAGTAAGAGGTTGGCTAATGAAAAACTGTTTTTT. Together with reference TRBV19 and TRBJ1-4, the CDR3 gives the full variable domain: DGGITQSPKYLFRKEGQNVTLSCEQNLNHDAMYWYRQDPGQGLRLIYYSQIVNDFQKGDIAEGYSVSREKKESFPLTVTSAQKNPTAFYLCASKRLANEKLFFGSGTQLSVL.

CDR3 in DNA: TGTGCCACTTTTGGGTCGTCCACAGATACGCAGTATTTT. Its translation is CATFGSSTDTQYF. V and J are TRBV27 and TRBJ2-3; D is ambiguous. CDR1 and CDR2 (germline): MNHEY, SMNVEV (reference sequence). V dropped 10 bases and J dropped 2 bases, with 13 bases sitting between them. This CDR3 is 13 amino acids long.

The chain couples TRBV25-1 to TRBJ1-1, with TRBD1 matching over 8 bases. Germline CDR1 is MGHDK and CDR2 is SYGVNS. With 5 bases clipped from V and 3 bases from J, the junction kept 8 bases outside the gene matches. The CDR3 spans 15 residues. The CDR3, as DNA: TGTGCCAGCAGTCAGACAGGGGTGAGAGACACTGAAGCTTTCTTT. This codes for CASSQTGVRDTEAFF. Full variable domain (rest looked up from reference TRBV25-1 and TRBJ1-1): EADIYQTPRYLVIGTGKKITLECSQTMGHDKMYWYQQDPGMELHLIHYSYGVNSTEKGDLSSESTVSRIRTEHFPLTLESARPSHTSQYLCASSQTGVRDTEAFFGQGTRLTVV.

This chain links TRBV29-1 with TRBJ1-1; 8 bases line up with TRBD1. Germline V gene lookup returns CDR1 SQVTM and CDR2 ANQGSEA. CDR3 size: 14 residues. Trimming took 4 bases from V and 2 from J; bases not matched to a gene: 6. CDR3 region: CSVVQGGPNTEAFF. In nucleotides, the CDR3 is TGCAGCGTTGTACAGGGGGGGCCTAACACTGAAGCTTTCTTT.

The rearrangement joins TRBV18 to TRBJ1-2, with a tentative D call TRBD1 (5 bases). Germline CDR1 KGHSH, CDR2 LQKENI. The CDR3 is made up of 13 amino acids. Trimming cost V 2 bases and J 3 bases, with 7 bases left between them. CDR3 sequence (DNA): TGTGCCAGCTCACCAGAAGGGGACTATGGCTACACCTTC. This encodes CASSPEGDYGYTF.

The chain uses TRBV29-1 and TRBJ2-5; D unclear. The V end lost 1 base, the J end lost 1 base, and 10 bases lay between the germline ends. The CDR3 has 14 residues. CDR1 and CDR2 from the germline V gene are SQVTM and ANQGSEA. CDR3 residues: CSVEGAVTQETQYF. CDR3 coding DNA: TGCAGCGTTGAAGGTGCGGTAACCCAAGAGACCCAGTACTTC.

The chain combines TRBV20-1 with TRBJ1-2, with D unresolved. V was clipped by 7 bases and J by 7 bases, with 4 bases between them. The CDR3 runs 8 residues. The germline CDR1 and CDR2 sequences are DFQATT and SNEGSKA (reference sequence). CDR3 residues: CSVPGYTF. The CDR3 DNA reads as TGCAGTGTGCCTGGCTACACCTTC.

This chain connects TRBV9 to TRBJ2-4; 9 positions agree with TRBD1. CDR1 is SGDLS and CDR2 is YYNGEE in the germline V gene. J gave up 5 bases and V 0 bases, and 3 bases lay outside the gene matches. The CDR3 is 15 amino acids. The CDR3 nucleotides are TGTGCCAGCAGCGTAGGGGGACAGGGTCAAAACATTCAGTACTTC. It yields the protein CASSVGGQGQNIQYF.

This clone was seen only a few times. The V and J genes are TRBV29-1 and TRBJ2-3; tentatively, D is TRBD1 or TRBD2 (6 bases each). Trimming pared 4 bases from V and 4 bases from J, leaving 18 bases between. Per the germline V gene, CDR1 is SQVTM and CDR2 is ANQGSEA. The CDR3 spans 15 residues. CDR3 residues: CSVVVSGRGADTQYF. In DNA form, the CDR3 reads TGCAGCGTTGTGGTTAGCGGCAGGGGTGCAGATACGCAGTATTTT.

In DNA, the CDR3 is TGCGCCAGCAGCCAAGGCTCAGGGAGGAGGCACACTGAAGCTTTCTTT. Translated: CASSQGSGRRHTEAFF. The gene calls are TRBV4-1 and TRBJ1-1; D might be TRBD1 (5 bases). V lost 1 base and J lost 3, with 15 bases in between. Germline V gene sequence: CDR1 MGHRA, CDR2 YSYEKL. The CDR3 is 16 amino acids.

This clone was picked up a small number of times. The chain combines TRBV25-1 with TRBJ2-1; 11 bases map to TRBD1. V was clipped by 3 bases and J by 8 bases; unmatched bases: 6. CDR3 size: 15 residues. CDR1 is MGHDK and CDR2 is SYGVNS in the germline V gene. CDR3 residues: CASSDIGQGADEQFF. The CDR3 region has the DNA TGTGCCAGCAGTGATATAGGACAGGGGGCCGATGAGCAGTTCTTC. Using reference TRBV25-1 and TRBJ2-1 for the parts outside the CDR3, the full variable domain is EADIYQTPRYLVIGTGKKITLECSQTMGHDKMYWYQQDPGMELHLIHYSYGVNSTEKGDLSSESTVSRIRTEHFPLTLESARPSHTSQYLCASSDIGQGADEQFFGPGTRLTVL.

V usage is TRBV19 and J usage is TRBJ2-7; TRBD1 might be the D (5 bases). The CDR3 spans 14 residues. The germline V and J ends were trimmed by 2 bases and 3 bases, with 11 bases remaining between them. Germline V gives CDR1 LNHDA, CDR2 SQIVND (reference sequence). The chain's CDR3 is CASSINQGDYEQYF. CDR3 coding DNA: TGTGCCAGTAGTATAAACCAAGGGGACTACGAGCAGTACTTC.

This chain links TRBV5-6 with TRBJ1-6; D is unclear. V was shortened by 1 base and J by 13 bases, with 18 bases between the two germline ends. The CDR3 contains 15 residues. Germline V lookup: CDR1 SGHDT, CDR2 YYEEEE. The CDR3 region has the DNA TGTGCCAGCAGCTTGCGCGCCATAGGGAAGTCGCCCCTCCACTTT. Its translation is CASSLRAIGKSPLHF. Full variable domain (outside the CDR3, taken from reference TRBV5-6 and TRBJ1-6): DAGVTQSPTHLIKTRGQQVTLRCSPKSGHDTVSWYQQALGQGPQFIFQYYEEEERQRGNFPDRFSGHQFPNYSSELNVNALLLGDSALYLCASSLRAIGKSPLHFGNGTRLTVT.

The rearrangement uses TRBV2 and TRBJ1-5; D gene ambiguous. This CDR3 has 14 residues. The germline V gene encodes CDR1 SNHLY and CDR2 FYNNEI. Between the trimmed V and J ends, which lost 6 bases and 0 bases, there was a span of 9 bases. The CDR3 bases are TGTGCCAGCAGACTTGGACCTAGCAATCAGCCCCAGCATTTT. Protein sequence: CASRLGPSNQPQHF. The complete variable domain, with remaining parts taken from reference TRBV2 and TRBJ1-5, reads EPEVTQTPSHQVTQMGQEVILRCVPISNHLYFYWYRQILGQKVEFLVSFYNNEISEKSEIFDDQFSVERPDGSNFTLKIRSTKLEDSAMYFCASRLGPSNQPQHFGDGTRLSIL.

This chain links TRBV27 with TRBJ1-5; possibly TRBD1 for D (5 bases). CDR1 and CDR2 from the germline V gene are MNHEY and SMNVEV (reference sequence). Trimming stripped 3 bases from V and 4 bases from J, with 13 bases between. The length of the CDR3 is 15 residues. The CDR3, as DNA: TGTGCCAGCAGTTTCGGATCCAGGGCAAATCAGCCCCAGCATTTT. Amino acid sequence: CASSFGSRANQPQHF.